A selection of T cell receptor beta chains follows, all from one sample in a study of blood T cell repertoires in COVID-19. Method: immunoSEQ multiplex PCR; TCRdb's copy keeps in-frame clones and lacks some. The repertoire holds around 170,000 clones, with roughly 83% as singletons. The specimen sequenced was PBMCs or T cells enriched from blood (not recorded which). These receptors all come from a woman aged 25-40 years who had recovered from COVID-19. Both conserved end residues are part of each CDR3. D genes are given only for firm matches. The size entry is marked missing in some rows and otherwise reads once, few, many or a size class.

>TRBV27|.|.|TRBJ1-6
CASRGGSRNSPLHF
TGTGCCAGCCGGGGGGGATCACGTAATTCACCCCTCCACTTT
>TRBV3-1/TRBV3-2|many|.|TRBJ2-3
CASSLRSGTDTQYF
TGTGCCAGCAGCCTCCGGTCGGGCACAGATACGCAGTATTTT
>TRBV9|.|.|TRBJ2-7
CASSVGFGGLTGSYEQYF
TGTGCCAGCAGCGTAGGGTTCGGAGGACTGACGGGGTCCTACGAGCAGTACTTC
>TRBV14|once|.|TRBJ2-7
CASSPVWRRPKYEQYF
TGTGCCAGCAGCCCCGTATGGCGGCGGCCAAAATACGAGCAGTACTTC
>TRBV7-9|.|TRBD1|TRBJ1-2
CASTRDRDYLGNYGYTF
TGTGCCAGCACCCGGGACAGGGACTATCTGGGGAACTATGGCTACACCTTC
>TRBV7-2|.|.|TRBJ2-3
CASSPERSDTQYF
TGTGCCAGCAGCCCCGAGAGGTCAGATACGCAGTATTTT
>TRBV7-2|.|.|TRBJ1-6
CASSSGRSPLHF
TGTGCCAGCAGCTCGGGTCGCTCACCCCTCCACTTT
>TRBV29-1|.|.|TRBJ2-3
CSVGGSGAQYF
TGCAGCGTTGGGGGCTCAGGGGCGCAGTATTTT
>TRBV4-1|.|.|TRBJ2-6
CASSQVLERTSGANVLTF
TGCGCCAGCAGCCAAGTGTTGGAGCGGACGTCTGGGGCCAACGTCCTGACTTTC
>TRBV20-1|.|.|TRBJ2-1
CSATLRGEQFF
TGCAGTGCTACCCTCAGGGGCGAGCAGTTCTTC
>TRBV5-1|.|TRBD2|TRBJ2-3
CASDPSGLNTDTQYF
TGCGCCAGCGATCCTAGCGGCCTAAACACAGATACGCAGTATTTT
>TRBV11-2|.|TRBD2|TRBJ2-1
CASSSPGLAQFF
TGTGCCAGCAGCTCGCCGGGACTAGCTCAGTTCTTC
>TRBV5-1|.|.|TRBJ2-7
CASGLWGALGEQYF
TGCGCCAGCGGATTATGGGGAGCGCTTGGGGAGCAGTACTTC
>TRBV5-4|.|TRBD1|TRBJ1-2
CASSFRGQGAGTYGYTF
TGTGCCAGCAGCTTTAGGGGACAGGGGGCGGGAACCTATGGCTACACCTTC
>TRBV3-1/TRBV3-2|.|.|TRBJ1-4
CASSQDGAGVYEKLFF
TGTGCCAGCAGCCAAGATGGGGCGGGGGTATACGAAAAACTGTTTTTT
>TRBV19|.|TRBD1|TRBJ2-6
CASSIRQGRNGANVLTF
TGTGCCAGTAGTATCCGACAGGGGAGGAATGGGGCCAACGTCCTGACTTTC
>TRBV5-1|.|TRBD1|TRBJ1-1
CASKLTGVNTEAFF
TGCGCCAGCAAACTTACAGGGGTGAACACTGAAGCTTTCTTT
>TRBV27|.|TRBD1|TRBJ2-1
CASSWTGPPNEQFF
TGTGCCAGCAGTTGGACAGGACCCCCCAATGAGCAGTTCTTC
>TRBV28|once|.|TRBJ1-1
CASRFGENTEAFF
TGTGCCAGCAGATTCGGTGAAAACACTGAAGCTTTCTTT
>TRBV29-1|.|.|TRBJ2-1
CSVVPASYYNEQFF
TGCAGCGTTGTCCCAGCGTCCTACTACAATGAGCAGTTCTTC
>TRBV27|.|TRBD2|TRBJ2-1
CASSLSGLAGLNEQFF
TGTGCCAGCAGTTTATCAGGGCTAGCGGGGCTGAATGAGCAGTTCTTC
>TRBV30|.|TRBD1|TRBJ2-5
CAGRTGLFSGTQYF
TGTGCCGGCCGGACAGGCTTGTTTTCGGGGACCCAGTACTTC
>TRBV11-3|once|.|TRBJ1-1
CASSGAGDSAPAFF
TGTGCCAGTTCTGGGGCGGGGGACTCCGCACCAGCTTTCTTT
>TRBV4-1|.|.|TRBJ2-5
CASSPSRDAETQYF
TGCGCCAGCAGCCCGTCTCGGGATGCGGAGACCCAGTACTTC
>TRBV19|.|.|TRBJ1-3
CASSIARAGGNTIYF
TGTGCCAGTAGTATAGCCAGGGCCGGCGGAAACACCATATATTTT
>TRBV6-5|.|TRBD2|TRBJ2-3
CASSSGTTTDTQYF
TGTGCCAGCTCCTCCGGGACTACCACAGATACGCAGTATTTT
>TRBV5-1|.|.|TRBJ2-6
CASSLETTGFGGGANVLTF
TGCGCCAGCAGCTTGGAAACTACAGGGTTCGGTGGTGGGGCCAACGTCCTGACTTTC
>TRBV19|.|.|TRBJ1-1
CASSPRSFGLNTEAFF
TGTGCCAGTAGCCCAAGGAGTTTCGGGTTGAACACTGAAGCTTTCTTT
>TRBV30|.|TRBD1|TRBJ1-3
CAWPEGQGYSGNTIYF
TGTGCCTGGCCCGAGGGACAGGGATACTCTGGAAACACCATATATTTT
>TRBV28|.|.|TRBJ1-3
CASSPYVFLGEPGNTIYF
TGTGCCAGCAGTCCGTACGTATTCCTCGGGGAACCTGGAAACACCATATATTTT
>TRBV6-5|.|.|TRBJ1-2
CASKSGGPYGYTF
TGTGCCAGCAAGAGCGGGGGGCCCTATGGCTACACCTTC
>TRBV4-1|.|TRBD1|TRBJ2-7
CASSSISTGTAYEQYF
TGCGCCAGCAGCTCAATATCCACCGGGACAGCCTACGAGCAGTACTTC
>TRBV6-5|.|TRBD2|TRBJ2-7
CASSLAVRYEQYF
TGTGCCAGCAGTCTAGCGGTCCGCTACGAGCAGTACTTC
>TRBV7-9|.|.|TRBJ1-2
CASSPPFVGANGYTF
TGTGCCAGCAGCCCCCCCTTTGTTGGAGCCAATGGCTACACCTTC
>TRBV11-2|.|.|TRBJ2-7
CASSTTRAGTYEQYF
TGTGCCAGCAGCACCACAAGGGCCGGGACCTACGAGCAGTACTTC
>TRBV10-3|.|.|TRBJ2-7
CAISDPPQRSSYEQYF
TGTGCCATCAGTGATCCGCCTCAGAGGTCTTCCTACGAGCAGTACTTC
>TRBV24-1|.|TRBD1|TRBJ2-1
CATSDRTTGLSDEQFF
TGTGCCACCAGTGATCGAACGACAGGGTTGAGCGATGAGCAGTTCTTC
>TRBV6-5|.|.|TRBJ1-1
CASREARAEAFF
TGTGCCAGCAGGGAGGCACGTGCTGAAGCTTTCTTT
>TRBV1|.|.|TRBJ2-7
CTSSQDRPAGTYEQYF
TGCACCAGCAGCCAAGATCGTCCAGCGGGAACCTACGAGCAGTACTTC
>TRBV7-8|.|.|TRBJ1-2
CASSPGSWGYTF
TGTGCCAGCAGCCCTGGTAGCTGGGGCTACACCTTC
>TRBV6-5|.|.|TRBJ2-3
CASSTKQADTQYF
TGTGCCAGCAGTACCAAGCAGGCCGATACGCAGTATTTT
>TRBV7-2|.|TRBD2|TRBJ2-1
CASSLWASGVYNEQFF
TGTGCCAGCAGCTTATGGGCTAGCGGGGTCTACAATGAGCAGTTCTTC
>TRBV28|.|.|TRBJ1-1
CASSFAGLMNTEAFF
TGTGCCAGCAGTTTCGCGGGACTCATGAACACTGAAGCTTTCTTT
>TRBV6-4|.|.|TRBJ1-1
CASSDREEGEAFF
TGTGCCAGCAGTGACCGAGAGGAGGGTGAAGCTTTCTTT
>TRBV7-9|.|.|TRBJ1-1
CASSRLGANTEAFF
TGTGCCAGCAGCCGCTTGGGGGCCAACACTGAAGCTTTCTTT
>TRBV3-1/TRBV3-2|.|TRBD1|TRBJ2-2
CASSQGGGGGELFF
TGTGCCAGCAGCCAAGGAGGGGGCGGCGGGGAGCTGTTTTTT
>TRBV2|.|.|TRBJ2-2
CASSVPRLSGRGTGELFF
TGTGCCAGCAGTGTTCCCCGTCTCTCGGGGCGGGGCACCGGGGAGCTGTTTTTT
>TRBV5-1|.|.|TRBJ2-7
CASSLAEDIYEQYF
TGCGCCAGCAGCTTGGCCGAGGACATCTACGAGCAGTACTTC
>TRBV7-9|.|.|TRBJ2-7
CASSSDSSYEQYF
TGTGCCAGCAGCTCCGACAGCTCCTACGAGCAGTACTTC
>TRBV6-5|.|TRBD1|TRBJ2-7
CASSSRTGGYEQYF
TGTGCCAGCAGTTCTAGGACAGGAGGCTACGAGCAGTACTTC
>TRBV4-1|.|.|TRBJ2-7
CASSQDRGSYEQYF
TGCGCCAGCAGCCAAGATAGGGGCAGCTACGAGCAGTACTTC
>TRBV5-1|.|.|TRBJ2-2
CASGKQRRNTGELFF
TGCGCCAGCGGCAAACAGAGAAGGAACACCGGGGAGCTGTTTTTT
>TRBV28|.|TRBD1|TRBJ2-7
CASSDRKVGTGVVEQYF
TGTGCCAGCAGTGATAGGAAAGTAGGGACAGGGGTTGTCGAGCAGTACTTC
>TRBV27|.|.|TRBJ1-1
CASSALGTPNTEAFF
TGTGCCAGCAGTGCCCTAGGGACACCGAACACTGAAGCTTTCTTT
>TRBV12-3/TRBV12-4|.|.|TRBJ2-7
CASGPEGHQYF
TGTGCCAGCGGACCCGAGGGTCACCAGTACTTC
>TRBV27|.|TRBD2|TRBJ2-3
CASSLSFPSGSSSTDTQYF
TGTGCCAGCAGTTTATCGTTCCCTAGCGGGAGCTCTAGCACAGATACGCAGTATTTT
>TRBV20-1|.|.|TRBJ2-7
CSASGNEQYF
TGCAGTGCCTCCGGTAACGAGCAGTACTTC
>TRBV7-9|.|.|TRBJ1-2
CASSWPGDPETYGYTF
TGTGCCAGCAGTTGGCCAGGGGACCCCGAAACCTATGGCTACACCTTC
>TRBV7-9|.|TRBD2|TRBJ2-7
CASSSLLAGAYEQYF
TGTGCCAGCAGCTCCCTGTTGGCGGGAGCCTACGAGCAGTACTTC
>TRBV19|.|TRBD1|TRBJ2-3
CASSIPQGFGTDTQYF
TGTGCCAGTAGTATCCCACAGGGGTTTGGGACAGATACGCAGTATTTT